Shown below are 9 T cell receptor beta chains from a single sample sequenced in a study of T cell changes during pregnancy in multiple sclerosis. Assay: immunoSEQ multiplex PCR; the TCRdb copy retains only in-frame clones and omits some. Counted here are about 58,000 clones, about 89% occurring once; the ten biggest clones make up 0.49%. The sequenced sample was CD4+ T cells from peripheral blood mononuclear cells, obtained after pregnancy. All receptors come from a female donor in good health, enrolled as a control in a pregnancy study.

The chain joins TRBV11-2 to TRBJ1-1; D is undetermined. CDR1 and CDR2 (germline): SGHAT, FQNNGV. The V end lost 7 bases, the J end lost 0 bases, and 12 bases lay between the germline ends. The CDR3 is made up of 14 amino acids. CDR3 in DNA: TGTGCCAGCAAAGCAGCGCGTTTGAACACTGAAGCTTTCTTT. Translating gives CASKAARLNTEAFF.

The chain combines TRBV10-3 with TRBJ1-1; 8 bases are a match to TRBD1. Trimming at V came to 4 bases and at J to 4 bases, leaving 2 bases not matched to a gene. This CDR3 spans 13 amino acids. CDR1 is ENHRY and CDR2 is SYGVKD in the germline V gene. The CDR3: CAISGGQGTEAFF. The CDR3 DNA is TGTGCCATCAGTGGTGGACAGGGCACTGAAGCTTTCTTT.

The chain recombines TRBV29-1 with TRBJ2-1; 13 nucleotides agree with TRBD2. The germline CDR1 and CDR2 sequences are SQVTM and ANQGSEA. V lost 7 bases, J lost 7 bases, and 7 bases stayed unmatched. This CDR3 is built from 14 residues. CDR3: CSAGTSGAQNEQFF. The CDR3 DNA reads TGCAGCGCCGGGACTAGCGGGGCTCAAAATGAGCAGTTCTTC.

Only one count was recorded for this clone. V gene TRBV5-8 combines with J gene TRBJ1-6, with 7 positions matching TRBD1. V lost 1 base and J lost 4; bases outside the gene matches: 8. The germline V gene encodes CDR1 SGHTS and CDR2 YDEGEE. This CDR3 has 17 amino acids. The CDR3 DNA sequence: TGTGCCAGCAGCTTGTACCTGAGGACAGGTTATAATTCACCCCTCCACTTT. This translates into CASSLYLRTGYNSPLHF. Variable domain in full (rest from reference TRBV5-8 and TRBJ1-6): EAGVTQSPTHLIKTRGQQATLRCSPISGHTSVYWYQQALGLGLQFLLWYDEGEERNRGNFPPRFSGRQFPNYSSELNVNALELEDSALYLCASSLYLRTGYNSPLHFGNGTRLTVT.

V gene TRBV14 combines with J gene TRBJ2-2; D remains ambiguous. The CDR3 is made up of 13 amino acids. The V and J ends lost 0 bases and 8 bases respectively, with 7 bases between them. The germline gives CDR1 SGHDN, CDR2 FVKESK. CDR3 loop: CASSQDGQGELFF. The CDR3 DNA reads as TGTGCCAGCAGCCAAGATGGTCAGGGGGAGCTGTTTTTT. Filled out from reference TRBV14 and TRBJ2-2, the complete variable domain reads EAGVTQFPSHSVIEKGQTVTLRCDPISGHDNLYWYRRVMGKEIKFLLHFVKESKQDESGMPNNRFLAERTGGTYSTLKVQPAELEDSGVYFCASSQDGQGELFFGEGSRLTVL.

The rearrangement joins TRBV7-9 to TRBJ2-3; D is perhaps TRBD2 (6 bases). V shed 11 bases and J shed 0 bases, with 12 bases lying between them. Germline assignment: CDR1 SEHNR and CDR2 FQNEAQ (reference sequence). The CDR3 runs 13 residues. The CDR3 coding sequence is TGTGCCCTACCGAGCGGGAGCACAGATACGCAGTATTTT. Protein: CALPSGSTDTQYF.

The chain employs TRBV7-2 and TRBJ2-1; perhaps TRBD2 as D (7 bases). Trimming left V 5 bases short and J 5 bases short, with 16 bases between. The CDR3 consists of 15 residues. The V gene's germline CDR1 is SGHTA and CDR2 FQGNSA. CDR3 bases: TGTGCCAGCAGCATGAGGGGGGGGACGGACAATGAGCAGTTCTTC. Its translation: CASSMRGGTDNEQFF. The full variable domain, in which reference TRBV7-2 and TRBJ2-1 provide the parts outside the CDR3, is GAGVSQSPSNKVTEKGKDVELRCDPISGHTALYWYRQSLGQGLEFLIYFQGNSAPDKSGLPSDRFSAERTGGSVSTLTIQRTQQEDSAVYLCASSMRGGTDNEQFFGPGTRLTVL.

J is TRBJ1-1 and V is TRBV29-1; 8 bases are shared with TRBD1. The ends lost 4 bases at V and 0 bases at J; junction bases unmatched: 4. CDR1 and CDR2 (germline): SQVTM, ANQGSEA. The CDR3 covers 14 residues. CDR3 sequence (DNA): TGCAGCGTTGGGACAGGGTCGATGAACACTGAAGCTTTCTTT. It is translated as CSVGTGSMNTEAFF.

The chain couples TRBV5-6 to TRBJ1-1; 9 nucleotides agree with TRBD1. Germline assignment: CDR1 SGHDT and CDR2 YYEEEE. Trimming took 2 bases from V and 5 from J; bases not matched to a gene: 1. The CDR3 runs 13 residues. The DNA of the CDR3 is TGTGCCAGCAGCTTCGGACAGGGGACTGAAGCTTTCTTT. Amino acids: CASSFGQGTEAFF.